The 16 T cell receptor beta chains presented below share a single source sample, sequenced in a study of T cells in localized non-small cell lung cancer. The table came from immunoSEQ multiplex PCR; TCRdb's copy has only in-frame clones and leaves some out. The sample has fewer than 30,000 clones, about 88% seen once. The sample in question was peripheral blood, obtained before any cancer treatment. The origin of the receptors is a female donor aged 60 or older with stage II squamous cell lung carcinoma.

This rearrangement joins TRBV6-1 to TRBJ2-5; the match to TRBD1 covers 8 bases. V lost 11 bases and J lost 5; bases outside the gene matches: 13. Germline-derived CDR1 and CDR2 are MNHNS and SASEGT. The length of the CDR3 is 14 residues. CDR3 in amino acids: CAGSGQGAAETQYF. The CDR3, as DNA: TGTGCCGGGAGCGGGCAGGGGGCAGCGGAGACCCAGTACTTC.

The V call is TRBV5-4, the J call TRBJ1-2; the D gene is possibly TRBD1 (5 bases). Germline loops: CDR1 SGHNT, CDR2 YYREEE (reference sequence). CDR3 length equals 17 residues. The ends were cut back, 5 bases at V and 7 bases at J, with 27 bases in the middle. The CDR3 loop reads CASRSDSGGFWSVGYTF. Written as DNA, the CDR3 is TGTGCCAGCAGATCCGACAGTGGAGGGTTTTGGAGTGTTGGCTACACCTTC. The whole variable domain, filled in from reference TRBV5-4 and TRBJ1-2, reads ETGVTQSPTHLIKTRGQQVTLRCSSQSGHNTVSWYQQALGQGPQFIFQYYREEENGRGNFPPRFSGLQFPNYSSELNVNALELDDSALYLCASRSDSGGFWSVGYTFGSGTRLTVV.

For this clone: Other nucleotide sequences from this sample produce the same CDR3. The chain's CDR3 is CASSQDGTANTEAFF. The DNA for the CDR3 is TGTGCCAGCAGCCAAGACGGGACAGCGAACACTGAAGCTTTCTTT. This chain uses TRBV7-9 with TRBJ1-1, with TRBD1 matching over 7 bases. Germline loops: CDR1 SEHNR, CDR2 FQNEAQ (reference sequence). The V segment lost 5 bases and the J segment 1 base; nucleotides outside the gene matches: 7. This CDR3 has 15 residues. The complete variable domain, with remaining parts taken from reference TRBV7-9 and TRBJ1-1, reads DTGVSQNPRHKITKRGQNVTFRCDPISEHNRLYWYRQTLGQGPEFLTYFQNEAQLEKSRLLSDRFSAERPKGSFSTLEIQRTEQGDSAMYLCASSQDGTANTEAFFGQGTRLTVV.

This clone has a single count. The chain combines TRBV28 with TRBJ2-6; 7 bases match TRBD1. The CDR3 totals 17 residues. V shed 5 bases, J shed 0 bases, and the junction held 7 bases outside the gene matches. Germline V gene sequence: CDR1 MDHEN, CDR2 SYDVKM. This chain's CDR3 is CASSPQTGSSGANVLTF. The CDR3 DNA is TGTGCCAGCAGTCCCCAGACAGGGAGCTCTGGGGCCAACGTCCTGACTTTC.

This chain uses TRBV7-9 with TRBJ1-5; D is uncertain. Germline loops: CDR1 SEHNR, CDR2 FQNEAQ (reference sequence). The V gene lost 1 base and the J gene lost 0 bases, with 16 bases spanning the gap. The CDR3 contains 18 residues. This CDR3 reads CASSLGFSTGVSNQPQHF. CDR3 bases: TGTGCCAGCAGCTTAGGGTTTAGCACCGGGGTTAGCAATCAGCCCCAGCATTTT.

This chain joins TRBV21-1 and TRBJ2-1; TRBD2, the D gene given by the table, was not confirmed from the DNA. TRBV21-1 is a documented pseudogene. The CDR3 is made up of 23 amino acids. The chain's CDR3 is CASSREGRATLAHPGKRANEQFF. The CDR3 DNA sequence: TGTGCCAGCAGCCGGGAGGGAAGAGCGACTTTAGCTCATCCGGGGAAGAGGGCAAATGAGCAGTTCTTC.

The chain joins TRBV5-1 to TRBJ2-5; 10 nucleotides agree with TRBD1. Per the germline V gene, CDR1 is SGHRS and CDR2 is YFSETQ. The CDR3 covers 15 residues. Trimming at V came to 0 bases and at J to 13 bases, leaving 12 bases not matched to a gene. The CDR3: CASSLEGQGSLSPYF. DNA of the CDR3: TGCGCCAGCAGCTTGGAGGGACAGGGGTCGCTTTCCCCGTACTTC.

V gene TRBV27 combines with J gene TRBJ1-2; no clear D. Germline values: CDR1 MNHEY, CDR2 SMNVEV (reference sequence). This CDR3 contains 14 residues. V was trimmed by 2 bases and J by 8 bases, leaving 15 bases between them. In nucleotides, the CDR3 is TGTGCCAGCAGTTTAAACTCGCCGAACGGGGGCTACACCTTC. This sequence encodes CASSLNSPNGGYTF.

The chain uses TRBV7-2 and TRBJ2-1; D may be TRBD1 or TRBD2 (5 bases each). The V gene lost 4 bases and the J gene lost 11 bases, with 15 bases spanning the gap. Germline lookup yields CDR1 SGHTA and CDR2 FQGNSA. The CDR3 runs to 13 residues. Here the CDR3 reads CASSSTGATQQFF. DNA for the CDR3: TGTGCCAGCAGCTCTACCGGGGCGACGCAGCAGTTCTTC.

The V and J genes are TRBV5-1 and TRBJ1-1, with 10 positions matching TRBD1. The CDR3 sequence is 15 residues long. With V trimmed by 3 bases and J by 1 base, 3 bases remained unmatched. CDR1 is SGHRS, CDR2 YFSETQ, per germline. The CDR3 DNA is TGCGCCAGCAGCTCTCGGGACAGGGGGAACACTGAAGCTTTCTTT. It codes for CASSSRDRGNTEAFF.

This chain links TRBV5-1 with TRBJ1-1, with TRBD1 matching over 7 bases. This CDR3 is 14 amino acids long. Looked up from germline, CDR1 is SGHRS and CDR2 is YFSETQ. V lost 2 bases, J lost 5 bases, and 6 bases stayed unmatched. CDR3 nucleotides: TGCGCCAGCAGCTTTCAGGGGGATTTTACTGAAGCTTTCTTT. Translated, it gives CASSFQGDFTEAFF.

The rearrangement links TRBV5-4 to TRBJ2-1; 9 positions agree with TRBD2. V gave up 2 bases and J gave up 6 bases; unmatched junction bases: 6. Germline CDR1 SGHNT, CDR2 YYREEE (reference sequence). The CDR3 is 15 amino acids. The CDR3: CASSFGVAGANEQFF. CDR3 in DNA: TGTGCCAGCAGCTTTGGGGTAGCGGGAGCCAATGAGCAGTTCTTC.

Only a few counts were recorded for this clone. The V gene is TRBV5-1, the J gene TRBJ1-1; the D is unclear. Trimming removed 2 bases from V and 3 bases from J, with 14 bases in between. The length of the CDR3 is 15 residues. Germline lookup yields CDR1 SGHRS and CDR2 YFSETQ. The CDR3 coding sequence is TGCGCCAGCAGCTTCACAATGGGCGTGGACACTGAAGCTTTCTTT. As protein: CASSFTMGVDTEAFF. Combining the CDR3 with reference TRBV5-1 and TRBJ1-1 gives the whole variable domain KAGVTQTPRYLIKTRGQQVTLSCSPISGHRSVSWYQQTPGQGLQFLFEYFSETQRNKGNFPGRFSGRQFSNSRSEMNVSTLELGDSALYLCASSFTMGVDTEAFFGQGTRLTVV.

This clone was recorded a few times. This chain connects TRBV28 to TRBJ2-7; D not resolved. Germline V gives CDR1 MDHEN, CDR2 SYDVKM. V was clipped by 3 bases and J by 1 base, with 4 bases between them. The CDR3 covers 12 residues. The CDR3 DNA is TGTGCCAGCAGTTTGAGGTCCTACGAGCAGTACTTC. This codes for CASSLRSYEQYF. The entire variable domain, with the rest obtained from reference TRBV28 and TRBJ2-7, is as follows: DVKVTQSSRYLVKRTGEKVFLECVQDMDHENMFWYRQDPGLGLRLIYFSYDVKMKEKGDIPEGYSVSREKKERFSLILESASTNQTSMYLCASSLRSYEQYFGPGTRLTVT.

The rearrangement joins TRBV7-2 to TRBJ2-4; 9 nucleotides agree with TRBD2. The CDR3 extends over 16 amino acids. Trimming removed 4 bases from V and 1 base from J; junction bases left unmatched: 5. CDR1 is SGHTA, CDR2 FQGNSA, per germline. The CDR3 spells CASSWSGGTAKNIQYF. In nucleotides, the CDR3 is TGTGCCAGCAGCTGGAGCGGGGGGACGGCCAAAAACATTCAGTACTTC.

The chain uses TRBV19 and TRBJ2-3; D is perhaps TRBD1 or TRBD2 (5 bases each). Trimming pared 3 bases from V and 3 bases from J, leaving 13 bases between. Germline V lookup: CDR1 LNHDA, CDR2 SQIVND (reference sequence). The CDR3 is made up of 15 amino acids. CDR3 loop: CASSMRGRGTDTQYF. The CDR3 DNA sequence: TGTGCCAGTAGTATGAGGGGCCGAGGTACAGATACGCAGTATTTT.